The subject of this entry is one TCR beta chain. Its antigen is currently unknown. This record belongs to a study of Graves' ophthalmopathy and Graves' hyperthyroidism. General study results and limits: A model built from 13 signatures distinguished ophthalmopathy from stable hyperthyroidism with approximately 89% sensitivity and approximately 81% specificity. Most expanded thyroid clonotypes above 0.001 frequency also appeared in blood.

The CDR3 sequence is 13 residues long. V shed 6 bases and J shed 1 base, with 9 bases lying between them. Germline-derived CDR1 and CDR2 are MNHEY and SMNVEV (reference sequence). The study amplified TCR beta CDR3 regions using RNA transcripts. The authors performed first-round RT-PCR with HTBI primers and then a second-round multiplex PCR. TCRdb used MiXCR to reprocess the multiplex PCR reads, holding one entry per CDR3 protein. The sample has 400,000 or so distinct CDR3 sequences, about a sixth seen once; the top ten hold about 2.4%. The chain recombines TRBV27 with TRBJ2-5, with D possibly being TRBD1 (6 bases). Sequencing input: peripheral blood. This sequence originates from an adult woman with stable Graves' hyperthyroidism. The CDR3 region is CASRPDSQETQYF. CDR3 bases: TGTGCCAGCAGGCCGGACAGCCAAGAGACCCAGTACTTC.